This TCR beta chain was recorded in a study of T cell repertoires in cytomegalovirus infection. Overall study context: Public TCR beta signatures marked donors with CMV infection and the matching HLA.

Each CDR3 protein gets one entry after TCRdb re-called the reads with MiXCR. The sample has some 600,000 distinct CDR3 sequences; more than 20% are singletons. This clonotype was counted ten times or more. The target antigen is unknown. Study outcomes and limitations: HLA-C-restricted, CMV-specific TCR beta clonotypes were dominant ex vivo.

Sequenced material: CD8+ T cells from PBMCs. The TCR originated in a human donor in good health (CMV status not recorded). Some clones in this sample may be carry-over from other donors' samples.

CDR3 amino acids: CASSNRGTGSYNEQFF. As DNA, the CDR3 is TGTGCCAGCAGCAACCGAGGGACAGGGTCCTACAATGAGCAGTTCTTC. The chain employs TRBV7-8 and TRBJ2-1; 9 nucleotides align to TRBD1. The ends lost 5 bases at V and 1 base at J; junction bases unmatched: 6. This CDR3 has 16 residues. The germline CDR1 and CDR2 sequences are SGHVS and FQNEAQ.